These 12 T cell receptor beta chains came from one sample sequenced in a study of blood T cell repertoires in COVID-19. Only in-frame clones appear in the TCRdb table, and some are missing; sequencing was by immunoSEQ multiplex PCR. The data show under 350,000 clones, about nine tenths seen once. Sequenced sample: PBMCs or T cells enriched from blood (not recorded which). Receptors originate from a woman aged 35 to 49 who had recovered from COVID-19.

This clone was found a few times. The V gene is TRBV27, the J gene TRBJ1-2; D remains unclear. The V and J ends lost 2 bases and 4 bases respectively, with 11 bases between them. This CDR3 contains 14 residues. The germline gives CDR1 MNHEY, CDR2 SMNVEV (reference sequence). This CDR3 is CASSLTRNLYGYTF. The CDR3, as DNA: TGTGCCAGCAGTTTAACCAGAAACCTCTATGGCTACACCTTC.

This clone occurred a few times. The gene calls are TRBV7-9 and TRBJ1-1, with a weak D call TRBD1 (6 bases). V was trimmed by 2 bases and J by 1 base, leaving 8 bases between them. This CDR3 contains 14 residues. In germline, CDR1 is SEHNR, CDR2 FQNEAQ (reference sequence). The CDR3 coding sequence is TGTGCCAGCAGCTTACCCAGGGGGAACACTGAAGCTTTCTTT. Translating gives CASSLPRGNTEAFF.

The chain joins TRBV5-6 to TRBJ1-2, with a weak D call TRBD1 (5 bases). The ends were cut back, 4 bases at V and 4 bases at J, with 14 bases in the middle. This CDR3 has 14 amino acids. The germline V gene encodes CDR1 SGHDT and CDR2 YYEEEE. In DNA form, the CDR3 reads TGTGCCAGCAGCCCCAAACAGGTATTCTATGGCTACACCTTC. Amino acids: CASSPKQVFYGYTF.

The rearrangement links TRBV16 to TRBJ1-5, with a weak D call TRBD1 (5 bases). Trimming took 4 bases from V and 0 from J, leaving 16 bases between them. From germline, CDR1 is KGHSY and CDR2 FQNENV. This CDR3 has 17 residues. In nucleotides, the CDR3 is TGTGCCAGCAGCCTTATCCCTCAGGGCCATAGCAATCAGCCCCAGCATTTT. The encoded protein is CASSLIPQGHSNQPQHF.

This sequence joins TRBV23-1 and TRBJ1-1, with a tentative D call TRBD1 (6 bases). Being an ORF, TRBV23-1 has a function that is uncertain. This CDR3 spans 17 amino acids. Deletions cut 4 bases from V and 0 bases from J, with 18 bases between. The CDR3 sequence is CASSPHPWDTMNTEAFF. CDR3 DNA: TGCGCCAGCAGTCCGCACCCTTGGGACACCATGAACACTGAAGCTTTCTTT.

The chain recombines TRBV19 with TRBJ1-5, with 10 bases fitting TRBD1. CDR3 size: 14 residues. The germline CDR1 and CDR2 sequences are LNHDA and SQIVND (reference sequence). V lost 7 bases, J lost 9 bases, and 9 bases stayed unmatched. The CDR3 coding sequence is TGTGCCAGTACCCGGGGGGACAGGGGAGGGCCCCAGCATTTT. Translation gives CASTRGDRGGPQHF.

V is TRBV5-8 and J is TRBJ2-5; D gene uncertain. Deletions cut 4 bases from V and 5 bases from J, with 18 bases between. The germline V gene encodes CDR1 SGHTS and CDR2 YDEGEE. CDR3 length: 15 amino acids. The CDR3 bases are TGTGCCAGCAGCAGCCGTCAGTGGGCTCTGGAGACCCAGTACTTC. Its translation: CASSSRQWALETQYF.

The chain carries TRBV21-1 and TRBJ1-2; the table's D gene call, TRBD1, was not cross checked with the DNA. TRBV21-1 corresponds to a pseudogene. CDR3 length: 13 residues. The CDR3 loop is CASSGGQGNGYTF. The CDR3 DNA reads TGTGCCAGCAGCGGGGGACAGGGGAACGGCTACACCTTC.

V gene TRBV3-1 (or the pseudogene TRBV3-2) combines with J gene TRBJ2-7; D remains ambiguous. The CDR3 contains 15 residues. Trimming removed 0 bases at V and 3 bases at J, with 12 bases between. The V gene's germline CDR1 is LGHDT and CDR2 YNNKEL (reference sequence). The CDR3 loop reads CASSQDTTEYYEQYF. The CDR3 DNA reads TGTGCCAGCAGCCAAGATACTACCGAGTACTACGAGCAGTACTTC.

The CDR3 region is CASSNGVLTQYF. In DNA, the CDR3 is TGTGCCAGCAGTAACGGGGTCCTTACCCAGTACTTC. The chain recombines TRBV6-2 or TRBV6-3 with TRBJ2-5; D is possibly TRBD2 (5 bases). Looked up from germline, CDR1 is MNHEY and CDR2 is SVGEGT. The CDR3 totals 12 residues. The V gene lost 5 bases and the J gene lost 8 bases, with 12 bases spanning the gap.

V usage is TRBV14 and J usage is TRBJ2-3; a possible D gene is TRBD2 (6 bases). This CDR3 contains 15 residues. V gave up 4 bases and J gave up 6 bases, with 17 bases separating them. Germline V CDR1 and CDR2: SGHDN, FVKESK. The CDR3 region is CASSLRVSGADTQYF. CDR3 bases: TGTGCCAGCAGCCTAAGAGTATCGGGAGCCGATACGCAGTATTTT. The variable domain in full, completed from reference TRBV14 and TRBJ2-3, reads EAGVTQFPSHSVIEKGQTVTLRCDPISGHDNLYWYRRVMGKEIKFLLHFVKESKQDESGMPNNRFLAERTGGTYSTLKVQPAELEDSGVYFCASSLRVSGADTQYFGPGTRLTVL.

This clone was seen a single time. The chain recombines TRBV5-5 with TRBJ2-1; TRBD1 aligns across 7 bases. This CDR3 contains 17 residues. V lost 0 bases to trimming and J lost 0 bases; unmatched junction nucleotides: 6. The germline CDR1 and CDR2 sequences are SGHKS and YYEKEE (reference sequence). For the CDR3, the DNA is TGTGCCAGCAGCTTGGTAGCGCGGACAGGCTCCTACAATGAGCAGTTCTTC. Translation: CASSLVARTGSYNEQFF.